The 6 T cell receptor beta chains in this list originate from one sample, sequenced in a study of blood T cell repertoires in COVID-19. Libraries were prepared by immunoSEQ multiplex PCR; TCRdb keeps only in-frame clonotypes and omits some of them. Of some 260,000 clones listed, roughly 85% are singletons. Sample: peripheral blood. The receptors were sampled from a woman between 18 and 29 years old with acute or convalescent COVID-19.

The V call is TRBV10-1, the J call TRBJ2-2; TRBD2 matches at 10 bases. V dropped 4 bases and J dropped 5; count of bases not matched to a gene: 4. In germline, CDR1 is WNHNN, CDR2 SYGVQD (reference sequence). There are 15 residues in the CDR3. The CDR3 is CASSGATSGTGELFF. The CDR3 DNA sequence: TGCGCCAGCAGTGGGGCGACTAGCGGGACCGGGGAGCTGTTTTTT.

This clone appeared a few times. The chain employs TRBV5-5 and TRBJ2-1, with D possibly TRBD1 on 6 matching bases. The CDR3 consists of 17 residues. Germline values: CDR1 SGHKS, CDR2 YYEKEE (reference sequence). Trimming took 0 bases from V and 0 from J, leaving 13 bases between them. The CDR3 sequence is CASSLAAGTSSYNEQFF. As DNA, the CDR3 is TGTGCCAGCAGCTTGGCGGCAGGGACAAGCTCCTACAATGAGCAGTTCTTC.

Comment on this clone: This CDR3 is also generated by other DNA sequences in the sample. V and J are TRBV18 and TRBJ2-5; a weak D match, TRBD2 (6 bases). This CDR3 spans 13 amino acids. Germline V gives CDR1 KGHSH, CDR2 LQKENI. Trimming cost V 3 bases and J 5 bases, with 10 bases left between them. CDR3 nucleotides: TGTGCCAGCTCACCCCGTCGGGGGGAGACCCAGTACTTC. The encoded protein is CASSPRRGETQYF.

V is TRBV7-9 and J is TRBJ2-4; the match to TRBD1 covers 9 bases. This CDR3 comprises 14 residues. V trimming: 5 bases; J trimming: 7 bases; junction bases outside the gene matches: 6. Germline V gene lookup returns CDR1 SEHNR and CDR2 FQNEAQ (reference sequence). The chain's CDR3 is CASSKDRGSNIQYF. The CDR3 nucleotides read TGTGCCAGCAGCAAGGACAGGGGCTCTAACATTCAGTACTTC.

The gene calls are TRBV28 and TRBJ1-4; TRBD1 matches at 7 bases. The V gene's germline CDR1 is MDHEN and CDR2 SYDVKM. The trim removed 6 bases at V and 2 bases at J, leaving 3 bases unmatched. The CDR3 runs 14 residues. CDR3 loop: CASSGTATNEKLFF. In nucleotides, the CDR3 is TGTGCCAGCAGCGGGACAGCGACTAATGAAAAACTGTTTTTT.

CDR3 in amino acids: CASSQDLVGNVGTIAKNIQYF. DNA for the CDR3: TGCGCCAGCAGCCAAGATCTTGTAGGTAACGTGGGGACAATAGCCAAAAACATTCAGTACTTC. The V and J genes are TRBV4-3 and TRBJ2-4, with D tentatively TRBD1 (6 bases). Germline V CDR1 and CDR2: LGHNA, YSLEER. The CDR3 is made up of 21 amino acids. The V end lost 0 bases, the J end lost 0 bases, and 24 bases lay between the germline ends.